This T cell receptor beta chain comes out of a study of CD8+CD57+ T cells in acquired aplastic anemia. Study observations and caveats: The same twenty-nine CD8+ CDR3 sequences occurred in patients and in controls.

For CDR3 and TCR beta VDJ profiling, genomic DNA was the template used. TCRdb independently ran MiXCR on the reads; one entry per CDR3 protein. The data contain around 190,000 distinct CDR3 sequences, 48% of them singletons. Concerning this clonotype: Antigen unknown.

The V gene's germline CDR1 is SGHTA and CDR2 FQGTGA. The CDR3 is made up of 15 amino acids. Patients chosen for sequencing had shown CD8+CD57+ cell expansion by flow cytometry. Acquired aplastic anemia of severe grade affected all patients. Patients had not yet gotten any therapy when their blood was taken for sampling. This chain connects TRBV7-3 to TRBJ2-5; D is unresolved. The closer fit of TRBJ2-7 to the DNA end suggests the J call may be wrong. This TCR derives from a human donor with aplastic anemia. Sequenced input: sorted CD4+, CD8+, or CD8+CD57+ T cells (not recorded which) from PBMCs. As DNA, the CDR3 is TGTGCCAGCAGCTTAGTTGGCAGTTTTACTTACGAGCAGTACTTC. Its protein product is CASSLVGSFTYEQYF.